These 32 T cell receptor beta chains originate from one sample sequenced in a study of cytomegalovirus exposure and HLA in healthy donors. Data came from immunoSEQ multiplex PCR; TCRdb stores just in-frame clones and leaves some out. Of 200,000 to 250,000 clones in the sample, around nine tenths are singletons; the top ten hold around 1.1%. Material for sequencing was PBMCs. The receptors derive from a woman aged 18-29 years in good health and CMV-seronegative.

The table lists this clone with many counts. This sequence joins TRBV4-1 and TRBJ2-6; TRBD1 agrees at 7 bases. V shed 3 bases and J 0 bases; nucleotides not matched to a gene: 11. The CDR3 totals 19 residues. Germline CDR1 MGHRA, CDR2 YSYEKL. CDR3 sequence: CASSHLRPGQSSGANVLTF. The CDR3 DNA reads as TGCGCCAGCAGCCATTTGCGGCCGGGACAGAGCTCTGGGGCCAACGTCCTGACTTTC.

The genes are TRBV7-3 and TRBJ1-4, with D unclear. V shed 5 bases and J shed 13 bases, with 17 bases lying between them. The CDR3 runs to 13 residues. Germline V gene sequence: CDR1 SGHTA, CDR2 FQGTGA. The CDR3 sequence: CASSPGPTERLFF. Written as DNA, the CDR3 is TGTGCCAGCAGCCCAGGCCCCACCGAGAGACTGTTTTTT.

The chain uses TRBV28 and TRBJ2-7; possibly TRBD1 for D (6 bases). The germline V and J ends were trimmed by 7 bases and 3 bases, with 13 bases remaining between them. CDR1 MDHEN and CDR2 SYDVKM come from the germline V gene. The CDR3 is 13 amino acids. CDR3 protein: CASNDRLDYEQYF. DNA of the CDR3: TGTGCCAGCAATGACAGGTTAGACTACGAGCAGTACTTC.

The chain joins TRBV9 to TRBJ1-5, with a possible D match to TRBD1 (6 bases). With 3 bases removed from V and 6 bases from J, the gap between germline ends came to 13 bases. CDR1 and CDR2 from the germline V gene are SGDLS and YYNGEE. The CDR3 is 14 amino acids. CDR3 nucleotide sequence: TGTGCCAGCAGCGGAGGAACAGGGTTTCAGCCCCAGCATTTT. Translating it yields CASSGGTGFQPQHF.

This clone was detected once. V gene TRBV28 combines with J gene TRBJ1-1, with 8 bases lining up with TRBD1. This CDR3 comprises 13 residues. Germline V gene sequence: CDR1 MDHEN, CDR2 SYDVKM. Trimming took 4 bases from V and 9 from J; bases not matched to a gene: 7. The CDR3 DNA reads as TGTGCCAGCAGTTCACACTCCAGGGGGCAAGCTTTCTTT. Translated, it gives CASSSHSRGQAFF.

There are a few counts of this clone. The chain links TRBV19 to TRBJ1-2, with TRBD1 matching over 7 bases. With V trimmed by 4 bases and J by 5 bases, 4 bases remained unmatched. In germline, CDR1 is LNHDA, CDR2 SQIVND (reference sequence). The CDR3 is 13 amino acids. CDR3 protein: CASSTSTGYGYTF. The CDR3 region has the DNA TGTGCCAGTAGTACCTCGACAGGGTATGGCTACACCTTC.

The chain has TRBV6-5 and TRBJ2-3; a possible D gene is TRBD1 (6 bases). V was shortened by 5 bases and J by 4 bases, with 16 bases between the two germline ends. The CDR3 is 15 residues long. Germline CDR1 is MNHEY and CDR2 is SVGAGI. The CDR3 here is CASSLIQGTADTQYF. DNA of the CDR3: TGTGCCAGCAGTCTGATCCAGGGGACCGCAGATACGCAGTATTTT.

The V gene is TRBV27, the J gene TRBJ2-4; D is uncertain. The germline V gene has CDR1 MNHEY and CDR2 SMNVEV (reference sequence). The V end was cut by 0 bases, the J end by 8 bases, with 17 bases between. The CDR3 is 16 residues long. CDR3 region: CASSLSSPGGWYIQYF. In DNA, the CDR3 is TGTGCCAGCAGTTTATCGAGCCCGGGTGGTTGGTACATTCAGTACTTC.

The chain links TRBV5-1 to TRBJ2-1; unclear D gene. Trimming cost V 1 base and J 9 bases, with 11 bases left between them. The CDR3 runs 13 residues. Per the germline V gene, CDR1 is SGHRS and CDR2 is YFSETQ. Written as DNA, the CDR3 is TGCGCCAGCAGCTTGTCGGTGTCTAGTGAGCAGTTCTTC. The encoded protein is CASSLSVSSEQFF.

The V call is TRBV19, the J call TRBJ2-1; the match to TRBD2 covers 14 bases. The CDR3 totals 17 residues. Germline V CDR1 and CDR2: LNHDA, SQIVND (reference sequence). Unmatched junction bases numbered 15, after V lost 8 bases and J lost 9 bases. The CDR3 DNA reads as TGTGCCAGTCACCGACTAGCGGGAGGGGGGGCGGTTGCTGAGCAGTTCTTC. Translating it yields CASHRLAGGGAVAEQFF.

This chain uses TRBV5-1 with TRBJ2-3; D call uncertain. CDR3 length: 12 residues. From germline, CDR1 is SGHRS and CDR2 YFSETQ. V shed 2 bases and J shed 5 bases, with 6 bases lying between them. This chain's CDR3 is CASSLNLDTQYF. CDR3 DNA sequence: TGCGCCAGCAGCTTAAACTTAGATACGCAGTATTTT.

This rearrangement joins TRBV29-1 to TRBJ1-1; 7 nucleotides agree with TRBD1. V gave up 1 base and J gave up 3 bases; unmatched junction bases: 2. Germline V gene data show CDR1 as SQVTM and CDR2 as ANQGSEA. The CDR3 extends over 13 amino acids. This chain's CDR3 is CSVEVDRDTEAFF. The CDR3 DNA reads TGCAGCGTTGAAGTAGACAGGGACACTGAAGCTTTCTTT. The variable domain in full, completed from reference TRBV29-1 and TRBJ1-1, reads SAVISQKPSRDICQRGTSLTIQCQVDSQVTMMFWYRQQPGQSLTLIATANQGSEATYESGFVIDKFPISRPNLTFSTLTVSNMSPEDSSIYLCSVEVDRDTEAFFGQGTRLTVV.

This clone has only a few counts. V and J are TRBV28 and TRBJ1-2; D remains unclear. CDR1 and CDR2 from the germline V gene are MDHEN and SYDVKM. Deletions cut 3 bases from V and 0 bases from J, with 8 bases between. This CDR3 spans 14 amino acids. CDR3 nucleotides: TGTGCCAGCAGTTTTGTCCCGGCTAACTATGGCTACACCTTC. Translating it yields CASSFVPANYGYTF.

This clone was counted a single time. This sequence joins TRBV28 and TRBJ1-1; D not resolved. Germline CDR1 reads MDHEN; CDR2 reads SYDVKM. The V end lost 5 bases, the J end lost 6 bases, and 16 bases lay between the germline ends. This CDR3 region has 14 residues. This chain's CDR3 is CASSPRRGIPEAFF. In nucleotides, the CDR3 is TGTGCCAGCAGTCCCCGCCGGGGAATACCTGAAGCTTTCTTT.

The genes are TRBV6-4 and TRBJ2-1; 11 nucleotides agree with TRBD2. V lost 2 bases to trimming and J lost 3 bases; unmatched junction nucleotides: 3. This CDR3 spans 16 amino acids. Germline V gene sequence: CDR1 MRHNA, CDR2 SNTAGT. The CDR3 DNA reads TGTGCCAGCAGTGACGGGGGACTAGCGGTCTACAATGAGCAGTTCTTC. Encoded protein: CASSDGGLAVYNEQFF.

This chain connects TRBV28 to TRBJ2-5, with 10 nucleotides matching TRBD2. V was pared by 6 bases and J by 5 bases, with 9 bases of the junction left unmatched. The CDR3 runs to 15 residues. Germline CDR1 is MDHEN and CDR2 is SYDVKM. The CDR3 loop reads CASSLLGAGGETQYF. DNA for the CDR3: TGTGCCAGCAGCCTCCTCGGAGCGGGAGGGGAGACCCAGTACTTC.

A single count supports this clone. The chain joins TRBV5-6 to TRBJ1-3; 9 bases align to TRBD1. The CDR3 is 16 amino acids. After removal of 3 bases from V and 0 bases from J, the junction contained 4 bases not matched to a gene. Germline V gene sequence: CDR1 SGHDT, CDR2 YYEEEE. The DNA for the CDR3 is TGTGCCAGCAGCTCGGACAGGGGATACTCTGGAAACACCATATATTTT. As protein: CASSSDRGYSGNTIYF.

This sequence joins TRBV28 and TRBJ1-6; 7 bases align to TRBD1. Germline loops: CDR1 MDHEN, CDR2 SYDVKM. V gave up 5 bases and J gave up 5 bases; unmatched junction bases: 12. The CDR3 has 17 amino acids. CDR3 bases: TGTGCCAGCAGTCTACCCAGGGGGATCGGGAATAATTCACCCCTCCACTTT. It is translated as CASSLPRGIGNNSPLHF.

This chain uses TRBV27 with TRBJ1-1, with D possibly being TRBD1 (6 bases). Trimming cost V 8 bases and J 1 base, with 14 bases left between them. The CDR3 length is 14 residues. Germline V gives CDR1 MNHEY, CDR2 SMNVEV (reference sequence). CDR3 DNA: TGTGCCAGCCTCCCAACAGGGCAGAACACTGAAGCTTTCTTT. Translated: CASLPTGQNTEAFF.

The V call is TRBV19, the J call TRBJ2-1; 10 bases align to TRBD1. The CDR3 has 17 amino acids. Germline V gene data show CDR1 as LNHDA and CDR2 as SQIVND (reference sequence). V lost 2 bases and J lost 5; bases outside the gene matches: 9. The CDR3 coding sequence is TGTGCCAGTAGTATACTCCAATGGGACAGGGGTAACAATGAGCAGTTCTTC. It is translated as CASSILQWDRGNNEQFF.

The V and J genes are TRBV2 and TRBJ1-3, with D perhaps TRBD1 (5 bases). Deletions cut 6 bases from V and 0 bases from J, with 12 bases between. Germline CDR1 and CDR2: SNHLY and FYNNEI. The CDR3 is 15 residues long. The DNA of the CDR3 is TGTGCCAGCAGGAAATCGGACAACTCTGGAAACACCATATATTTT. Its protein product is CASRKSDNSGNTIYF.

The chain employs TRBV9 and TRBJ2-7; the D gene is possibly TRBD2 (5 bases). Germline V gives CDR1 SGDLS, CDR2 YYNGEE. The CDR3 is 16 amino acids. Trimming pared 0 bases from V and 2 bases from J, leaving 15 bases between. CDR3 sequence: CASSVVQGLAAYEQYF. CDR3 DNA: TGTGCCAGCAGCGTAGTCCAAGGCCTAGCCGCCTACGAGCAGTACTTC.

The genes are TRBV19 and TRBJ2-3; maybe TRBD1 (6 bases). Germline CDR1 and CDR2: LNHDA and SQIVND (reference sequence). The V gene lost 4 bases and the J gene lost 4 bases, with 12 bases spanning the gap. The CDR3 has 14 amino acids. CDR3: CASSRNRDADTQYF. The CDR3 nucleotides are TGTGCCAGTAGTAGAAACAGGGATGCAGATACGCAGTATTTT.

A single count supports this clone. Here the CDR3 reads CSATTGGGYTF. The CDR3, as DNA: TGCAGTGCCACGACAGGGGGGGGCTACACCTTC. J is TRBJ1-2 and V is TRBV20-1; 9 nucleotides line up with TRBD1. Germline CDR1 is DFQATT and CDR2 is SNEGSKA (reference sequence). The CDR3 covers 11 residues. V was pared by 6 bases and J by 8 bases, with 4 bases of the junction left unmatched.

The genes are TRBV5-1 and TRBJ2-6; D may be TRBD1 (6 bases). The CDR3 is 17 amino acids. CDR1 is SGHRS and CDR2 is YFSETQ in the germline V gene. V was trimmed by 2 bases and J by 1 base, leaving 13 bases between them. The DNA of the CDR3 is TGCGCCAGCAGCTTAACAGGGATCACATCTGGGGCCAACGTCCTGACTTTC. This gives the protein CASSLTGITSGANVLTF.

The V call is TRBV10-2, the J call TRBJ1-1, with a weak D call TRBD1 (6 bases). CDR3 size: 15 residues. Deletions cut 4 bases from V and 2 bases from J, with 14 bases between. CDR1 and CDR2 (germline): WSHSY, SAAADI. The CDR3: CASSGGWGQNTEAFF. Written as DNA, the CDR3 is TGCGCCAGCAGTGGGGGTTGGGGGCAAAACACTGAAGCTTTCTTT.

The CDR3: CAISGGQTNTEAFF. In DNA form, the CDR3 reads TGTGCCATCAGTGGGGGACAGACGAACACTGAAGCTTTCTTT. V is TRBV10-3 and J is TRBJ1-1, with TRBD1 matching 7 bases. Losses at the gene ends were 4 bases for V and 1 base for J; bases not matched to a gene: 3. Germline CDR1 reads ENHRY; CDR2 reads SYGVKD. The CDR3 contains 14 residues.

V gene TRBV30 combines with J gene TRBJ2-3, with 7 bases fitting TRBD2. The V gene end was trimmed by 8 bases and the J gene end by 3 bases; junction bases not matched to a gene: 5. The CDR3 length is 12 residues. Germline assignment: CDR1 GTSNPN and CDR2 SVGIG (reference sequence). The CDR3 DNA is TGTGCCCGGGGGGACTTAACAGATACGCAGTATTTT. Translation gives CARGDLTDTQYF.

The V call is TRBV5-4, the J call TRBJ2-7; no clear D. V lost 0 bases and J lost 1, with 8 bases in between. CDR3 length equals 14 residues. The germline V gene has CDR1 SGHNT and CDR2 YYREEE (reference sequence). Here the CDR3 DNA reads TGTGCCAGCAGCTTGGGATTAGATTCCTACGAGCAGTACTTC. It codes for CASSLGLDSYEQYF.

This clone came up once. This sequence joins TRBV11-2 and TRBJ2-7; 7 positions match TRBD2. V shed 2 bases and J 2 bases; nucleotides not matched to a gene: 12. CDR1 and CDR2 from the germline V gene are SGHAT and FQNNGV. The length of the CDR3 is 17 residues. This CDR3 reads CASSLKSGGRRTYEQYF. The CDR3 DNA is TGTGCCAGCAGCTTAAAGTCGGGCGGGAGAAGGACCTACGAGCAGTACTTC.

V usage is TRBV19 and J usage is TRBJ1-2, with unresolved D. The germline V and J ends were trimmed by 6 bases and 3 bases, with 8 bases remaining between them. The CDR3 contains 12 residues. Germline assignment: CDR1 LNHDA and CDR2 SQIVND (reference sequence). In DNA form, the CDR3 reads TGTGCCAGTAGAGGAGGGTACTATGGCTACACCTTC. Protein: CASRGGYYGYTF.

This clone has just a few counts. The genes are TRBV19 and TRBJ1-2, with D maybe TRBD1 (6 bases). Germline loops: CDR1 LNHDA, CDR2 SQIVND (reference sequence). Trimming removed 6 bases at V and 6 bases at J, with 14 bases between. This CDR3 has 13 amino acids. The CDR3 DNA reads TGTGCCAGTAGCCTCAGGGACACGGATGGCTACACCTTC. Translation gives CASSLRDTDGYTF.